These T cell receptor beta chains were read from a single sample in a study of T cell clonotyping in hematopoietic cell transplantation. Clones were sequenced by immunoSEQ multiplex PCR, and TCRdb holds only the in-frame ones, with some missing. The sample carries 15,000 to 20,000 clones, around 60% recorded once. The source material was PBMCs, sampled 30 days after allogeneic stem cell transplant. Receptors originate from a male patient aged 50 or older who had an allogeneic stem cell transplant from an unrelated donor, so T cells may come from the graft donor. Some clones in this sample may be carry-over from other donors' samples. CDR3s include the opening cysteine and the closing phenylalanine or tryptophan. A D gene is named only where the DNA matches it firmly. Size values are once, few and many counts, or a class for expanded clones, and some rows have none.

>TRBV29-1|TRBJ1-2|few|NA|12
TGCAGCGTTGAGCCAGACAACTATGGCTACACCTTC
CSVEPDNYGYTF
>TRBV6-5|TRBJ1-4|NA|NA|14
TGTGCCAGCAGTTACCGCCAGGGAAACGAAAAACTGTTTTTT
CASSYRQGNEKLFF
>TRBV30|TRBJ1-4|once|NA|16
TGTGCCTGGAGTGTATTCGGGGCGTTAACTAATGAAAAACTGTTTTTT
CAWSVFGALTNEKLFF
>TRBV2|TRBJ2-7|few|TRBD2|13
TGTGCCAGCTGTGACGGGGGGAACTACGAGCAGTACTTC
CASCDGGNYEQYF
>TRBV11-2|TRBJ2-7|NA|TRBD2|16
TGTGCCAGCAGCTTCTTGGGCGGGAGTGGAGTCTACGAGCAGTACTTC
CASSFLGGSGVYEQYF
>TRBV7-2|TRBJ2-7|NA|NA|15
TGTGCCAGCAGCCCCCGGTGGGGCGGGACCTACGAGCAGTACTTC
CASSPRWGGTYEQYF
>TRBV4-1|TRBJ1-5|NA|NA|16
TGCGCCAGCAGCCAAGACGGGAAGGGAAGGAATCAGCCCCAGCATTTT
CASSQDGKGRNQPQHF
>TRBV7-6|TRBJ1-5|once|NA|16
TGTGCCAGCAGCTTAGGGGCAGATTATAGCAATCAGCCCCAGCATTTT
CASSLGADYSNQPQHF
>TRBV5-1|TRBJ1-2|NA|TRBD1|16
TGCGCCAGCAGCTCCACAGGGGCAGGGGGAACTGATGGCCACACCTTC
CASSSTGAGGTDGHTF
>TRBV15|TRBJ2-2|NA|TRBD2|19
TGTGCCACCAGCAGATTTGCCCCGAGGGCACGGGGGGACACCGGGGAGCTGTTTTTT
CATSRFAPRARGDTGELFF
>TRBV6-1|TRBJ1-5|NA|NA|13
TGTGCCAGCAGCCATCTCGATGGTCAGCCCCAGCATTTT
CASSHLDGQPQHF
>TRBV6-5|TRBJ2-7|NA|NA|12
TGTGCCAGCAGTCAGGGCCCCTACGAGCAGTACTTC
CASSQGPYEQYF
>TRBV4-2|TRBJ1-2|NA|NA|15
TGTGCCAGCAGCCCGGGGCGTACAGGGAGGTACGGCTACACCTTC
CASSPGRTGRYGYTF
>TRBV9|TRBJ1-6|few|NA|15
TGTGCCAGTCGTGCGGGGGGGGCGCGGAATTCACCCCTCCACTTT
CASRAGGARNSPLHF
>TRBV25-1|TRBJ2-3|NA|NA|13
TGTGCCAGCAGTGTTCCTAGCACAGATACGCAGTATTTT
CASSVPSTDTQYF
>TRBV30|TRBJ1-6|NA|NA|14
TGTGCCTGGAGTGTAAGGTCGGGTCGTAGACCCCTCCACTTT
CAWSVRSGRRPLHF
>TRBV10-3|TRBJ1-4|NA|NA|15
TGTGCCATCAGTGAAACCGGCTTGCATGGCGAAAAACTGTTTTTT
CAISETGLHGEKLFF
>TRBV14|TRBJ2-2|NA|NA|16
TGTGCCAGCAGCCCCCCGTGGGCCACCCGTCCCGGGGAGCTGTTTTTT
CASSPPWATRPGELFF
>TRBV5-8|TRBJ1-2|NA|TRBD1|14
TGTGCCAGCAGCTGGACAGGGGTCGGCTATGGCTACACCTTC
CASSWTGVGYGYTF
>TRBV5-6|TRBJ2-2|NA|TRBD1|16
TGTGCCAGCAGCTATGGGGACAGGGTTAACACCGGGGAGCTGTTTTTT
CASSYGDRVNTGELFF
>TRBV29-1|TRBJ2-3|NA|NA|13
TGCAGCGTCCGGGGTACTAGCACAGATACGCAGTATTTT
CSVRGTSTDTQYF